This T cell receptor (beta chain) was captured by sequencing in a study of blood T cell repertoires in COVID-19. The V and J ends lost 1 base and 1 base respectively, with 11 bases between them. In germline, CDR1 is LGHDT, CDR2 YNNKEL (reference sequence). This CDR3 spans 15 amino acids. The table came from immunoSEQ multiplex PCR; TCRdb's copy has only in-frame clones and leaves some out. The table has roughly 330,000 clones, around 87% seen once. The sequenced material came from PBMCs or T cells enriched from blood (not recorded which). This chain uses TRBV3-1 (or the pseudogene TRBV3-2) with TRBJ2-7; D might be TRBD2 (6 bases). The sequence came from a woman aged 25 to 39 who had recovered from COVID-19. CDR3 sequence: CASSQGLASSYEQYF. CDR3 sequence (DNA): TGTGCCAGCAGCCAAGGGCTAGCGTCATCCTACGAGCAGTACTTC.